The text below deals with one TCR beta chain. Its antigen is unidentified. The data belong to a study of PD-1 blockade in mismatch repair-deficient tumors. Turning to the study itself: All were previously treated, progressing patients with some twelve mismatch repair-deficient cancer types. General study findings and limits: Tumor-resident clones, often undetectable pretreatment in blood, expanded then contracted after pembrolizumab.

Some clones are missing from TCRdb's copy, which holds only in-frame ones; the method was immunoSEQ multiplex PCR. The sample records about 130,000 clones, around nine tenths being singletons. Germline trimming cut 4 bases from V and 10 bases from J; bases unmatched to any gene: 4. The CDR3 extends over 12 amino acids. The germline V gene encodes CDR1 MNHNY and CDR2 SVGAGI (reference sequence). Mismatch repair deficiency was confirmed in all patients, by PCR or immunohistochemistry. The sequenced sample was peripheral blood, obtained just under 74 weeks after starting pembrolizumab. This sequence joins TRBV6-6 and TRBJ2-1; TRBD2 aligns across 7 bases. The source is an adult with mismatch repair-deficient cancer. CDR3 sequence (DNA): TGTGCCAGCAGTTCCACTAGCGTCGAGCAGTTCTTC. This encodes CASSSTSVEQFF.